This T cell receptor (beta chain) was observed in a study of tumor and adjacent non-tumor tissue in lung cancer. The template was RNA from unsorted bulk tissue. This non-tumor lung sample came from over 3 cm beyond the tumor edge. A modified ARM-PCR protocol with three rounds of nested PCR amplified TCRbeta. TCRdb re-called the multiplex PCR reads through MiXCR, storing one row per CDR3 protein. The sample consists of approximately 77,000 distinct CDR3 sequences, approximately 81% of them appearing once. As to this clonotype: A read error may account for a junction end that differs from germline.

CDR3 size: 15 residues. Germline lookup yields CDR1 SGHAT and CDR2 FQNNGV. The clonotype comes from a man aged 60 to 75 with non-small cell lung cancer. Sequenced sample: distant non-tumor lung tissue. This sequence joins TRBV11-2 and TRBJ1-6; D is possibly TRBD1 (5 bases). CDR3 DNA sequence: TGTGCCAGCAGCTTAAGAGGGGATAATAATTCAGCCCTCCACTTT. This encodes CASSLRGDNNSALHF. The whole variable domain, filled in from reference TRBV11-2 and TRBJ1-6, reads EAGVAQSPRYKIIEKRQSVAFWCNPISGHATLYWYQQILGQGPKLLIQFQNNGVVDDSQLPKDRFSAERLKGVDSTLKIQPAKLEDSAVYLCASSLRGDNNSALHFGNGTRLTVT.